The text below deals with one TCR beta chain. The antigen is not known. This record belongs to a study of CD8+CD57+ T cells in acquired aplastic anemia. Study-level findings and limits: CD8+ Simpson's diversity did not differ significantly between patients and controls.

The template for TCR beta VDJ and CDR3 sequence profiling was genomic DNA. TCRdb re-derived calls from the reads in MiXCR, one entry per CDR3 protein. This table has around 150,000 distinct CDR3 sequences, 40% to 50% appearing once. Patients who underwent sequencing had shown CD8+CD57+ cell expansion by flow cytometry. The CDR3 is 11 amino acids. Germline CDR1 and CDR2: SGHTA and FQGNSA. V was shortened by 11 bases and J by 7 bases, with 14 bases between the two germline ends. Sequencing was done on a sample of sorted CD4+, CD8+, or CD8+CD57+ T cells (not recorded which) from PBMCs. The chain employs TRBV7-2 and TRBJ1-1; D unclear. The TCR originated in a human donor with aplastic anemia. The CDR3 is CALFVGSEAFF. In DNA, the CDR3 is TGTGCCCTTTTCGTTGGGAGTGAAGCTTTCTTT. The full variable domain, completed using reference TRBV7-2 and TRBJ1-1, is GAGVSQSPSNKVTEKGKDVELRCDPISGHTALYWYRQSLGQGLEFLIYFQGNSAPDKSGLPSDRFSAERTGGSVSTLTIQRTQQEDSAVYLCALFVGSEAFFGQGTRLTVV.